This T cell receptor beta chain was identified in a study of T cell repertoires in cytomegalovirus infection. About the research overall: Selection of CMV epitopes for the study included recently identified HLA-C-restricted and well-studied HLA-B-restricted ones. Public TCR beta signatures indicated both CMV infection and matching HLA type. Overall study findings and caveats: People with CMV and the relevant HLA were identified by cumulative public TCR beta family frequency. Dominating the ex vivo response were HLA-C-restricted CMV-specific TCR beta clonotypes.

As for this clonotype: The antigen remains unidentified.

Each CDR3 protein gets one entry after TCRdb re-called the reads with MiXCR. The sample includes approximately 260,000 distinct CDR3 sequences, about 20% seen only once; the top ten take roughly 19%. CDR3 length equals 16 residues. Germline V gene data show CDR1 as MNHEY and CDR2 as SMNVEV (reference sequence). V lost 5 bases, J lost 5 bases, and 21 bases lay in between. This material consisted of cultured PBMCs, taken from culture after CMV antigen stimulation. The J gene is TRBJ1-1, the V gene TRBV27; tentatively, D is TRBD1 (5 bases). The origin of this receptor is a human donor in good health (CMV status not recorded). Some clones in this sample may be carry-over from other donors' samples. CDR3 loop: CASSQTWGGRVTEAFF. CDR3 nucleotides: TGTGCCAGCAGTCAAACGTGGGGGGGAAGGGTAACTGAAGCTTTCTTT.